The 17 T cell receptor beta chains below were found in one sample sequenced in a study of T cell repertoires in cytomegalovirus infection. TCRdb re-called the reads through MiXCR, storing one row per CDR3 protein. The sample yields 300,000 or so distinct CDR3 sequences, about 9.2% seen once. The specimen was PBMCs. All receptors come from a human donor in good health (CMV status not recorded). Some clones in this sample may be carry-over from other donors' samples.

This clonotype showed up many times. The rearrangement uses TRBV6-5 and TRBJ2-3; perhaps TRBD2 as D (5 bases). Germline loops: CDR1 MNHEY, CDR2 SVGAGI. There are 13 residues in the CDR3. Trimming cost V 8 bases and J 2 bases, with 11 bases left between them. The CDR3 protein is CASGWTDTDTQYF. The CDR3 DNA reads TGTGCCAGCGGTTGGACTGACACAGATACGCAGTATTTT.

This clonotype was seen a few times. V gene TRBV28 combines with J gene TRBJ1-5; the D is unclear. The germline V gene encodes CDR1 MDHEN and CDR2 SYDVKM. Trimming cost V 6 bases and J 0 bases, with 9 bases left between them. The CDR3 consists of 14 residues. The CDR3 bases are TGTGCCAGCAGGGGCAGCAATAGCAATCAGCCCCAGCATTTT. Its translation is CASRGSNSNQPQHF.

J is TRBJ2-1 and V is TRBV27, with 7 bases identical to TRBD2. This CDR3 region has 15 residues. Germline trimming cut 7 bases from V and 1 base from J; bases unmatched to any gene: 7. Per the germline V gene, CDR1 is MNHEY and CDR2 is SMNVEV (reference sequence). DNA for the CDR3: TGTGCCAGCACCCTGGTGCGGGGGTCCTACAATGAGCAGTTCTTC. It codes for CASTLVRGSYNEQFF.

In this sample, this clonotype turned up many times. V usage is TRBV27 and J usage is TRBJ2-1; D may be TRBD1 (5 bases). V was trimmed by 6 bases and J by 4 bases, leaving 13 bases between them. This CDR3 has 14 amino acids. Germline CDR1 and CDR2: MNHEY and SMNVEV (reference sequence). The CDR3 loop reads CASSGRVRYNEQFF. In nucleotides, the CDR3 is TGTGCCAGCAGCGGCAGGGTGAGGTACAATGAGCAGTTCTTC.

This clonotype was detected a few times. The chain employs TRBV14 and TRBJ2-7, with unresolved D. The CDR3 spans 12 residues. Germline V CDR1 and CDR2: SGHDN, FVKESK. V lost 2 bases, J lost 7 bases, and 9 bases lay in between. This CDR3 is CASSQLKGEQYV. The CDR3 nucleotides are TGTGCCAGCAGCCAACTAAAGGGAGAGCAGTACGTC.

This clonotype has only a few counts. The CDR3 sequence: CSARSSGYETQYF. CDR3 sequence (DNA): TGCAGTGCTAGAAGCTCAGGGTATGAGACCCAGTACTTC. The V call is TRBV20-1, the J call TRBJ2-5; D is possibly TRBD1 (5 bases). Per germline, CDR1 DFQATT and CDR2 SNEGSKA (reference sequence). CDR3 size: 13 residues. With 2 bases removed from V and 5 bases from J, the gap between germline ends came to 12 bases.

This clonotype was seen many times. The rearrangement links TRBV5-5 to TRBJ2-2, with TRBD1 matching 8 bases. Trimming took 0 bases from V and 4 from J; bases not matched to a gene: 5. The V gene's germline CDR1 is SGHKS and CDR2 YYEKEE (reference sequence). This CDR3 has 16 amino acids. The CDR3 loop reads CASSLGWTGTTGELFF. The CDR3 DNA sequence: TGTGCCAGCAGCTTGGGATGGACAGGGACCACCGGGGAGCTGTTTTTT. Using reference TRBV5-5 and TRBJ2-2 for the parts outside the CDR3, the full variable domain is DAGVTQSPTHLIKTRGQQVTLRCSPISGHKSVSWYQQVLGQGPQFIFQYYEKEERGRGNFPDRFSARQFPNYSSELNVNALLLGDSALYLCASSLGWTGTTGELFFGEGSRLTVL.

The chain recombines TRBV28 with TRBJ2-2; TRBD2 might be the D (6 bases). Germline V gene data show CDR1 as MDHEN and CDR2 as SYDVKM. V was pared by 3 bases and J by 1 base, with 18 bases between. The CDR3 totals 18 residues. The CDR3 coding sequence is TGTGCCAGCAGTTTGTCGGGACTTAGCCCCTGGAACACCGGGGAGCTGTTTTTT. Amino acid sequence: CASSLSGLSPWNTGELFF.

This clonotype was seen ten or more times. CDR3 bases: TGCAGTGCTGGGAGACTAGCGAGACAAGAGACCCAGTACTTC. Translation: CSAGRLARQETQYF. The chain is built from TRBV20-1 and TRBJ2-5, with 8 bases matching TRBD2. Germline-derived CDR1 and CDR2 are DFQATT and SNEGSKA (reference sequence). The ends lost 5 bases at V and 2 bases at J; junction bases unmatched: 7. CDR3 size: 14 residues.

The V and J genes are TRBV3-1 and TRBJ1-5; D gene unclear. The CDR3 is made up of 15 amino acids. Germline-derived CDR1 and CDR2 are LGHDT and YNNKEL (reference sequence). V was trimmed by 0 bases and J by 0 bases, leaving 6 bases between them. The CDR3 DNA sequence: TGTGCCAGCAGCCAAGATATGAATAGCAATCAGCCCCAGCATTTT. Protein sequence: CASSQDMNSNQPQHF.

This clonotype was found many times. The chain carries TRBV20-1 and TRBJ2-7; 7 positions agree with TRBD1. V trimming: 6 bases; J trimming: 7 bases; junction bases outside the gene matches: 9. Germline V lookup: CDR1 DFQATT, CDR2 SNEGSKA (reference sequence). The CDR3 runs 12 residues. DNA for the CDR3: TGCAGTGCGTCCCAGGGGGTAGGTGAGCAGTACGTC. Translation: CSASQGVGEQYV.

This clonotype was observed many times. The rearrangement joins TRBV20-1 to TRBJ2-7; 7 bases agree with TRBD1. J was trimmed by 5 bases and V by 3 bases; bases with no gene match: 7. The germline V gene encodes CDR1 DFQATT and CDR2 SNEGSKA (reference sequence). The CDR3 runs to 13 residues. CDR3 nucleotide sequence: TGCAGTGCTAGTACAGGGGTGGTCAACGAGCAGTACGTC. Translation: CSASTGVVNEQYV.

The CDR3 sequence: CASSPGLAGGEQYF. The CDR3 DNA follows: TGTGCCAGCTCACCGGGACTAGCGGGGGGCGAGCAGTACTTC. The V call is TRBV18, the J call TRBJ2-7; 15 bases line up with TRBD2. CDR3 length: 14 residues. V lost 3 bases, J lost 6 bases, and 0 bases stayed unmatched. Germline CDR1 KGHSH, CDR2 LQKENI.

J is TRBJ2-7 and V is TRBV5-1; D gene uncertain. The V and J ends lost 3 bases and 4 bases respectively, with 11 bases between them. The CDR3 length is 13 residues. Germline V gene sequence: CDR1 SGHRS, CDR2 YFSETQ. CDR3 coding DNA: TGCGCCAGCAGCTCCCGAGTCGGGTACGAGCAGTACTTC. Translated: CASSSRVGYEQYF.

V usage is TRBV10-1 and J usage is TRBJ2-7, with D tentatively TRBD1 or TRBD2 (5 bases each). Looked up from germline, CDR1 is WNHNN and CDR2 is SYGVQD (reference sequence). This CDR3 region has 13 residues. The V gene lost 0 bases and the J gene lost 13 bases, with 16 bases spanning the gap. DNA for the CDR3: TGCGCCAGCAGTGAGTCAGTTTTGAGGGGAGCTTACTTC. This codes for CASSESVLRGAYF.

This clonotype was detected many times. The chain carries TRBV7-3 and TRBJ1-1; TRBD1 agrees at 9 bases. The CDR3 runs to 13 residues. After removal of 5 bases from V and 8 bases from J, the junction contained 6 bases not matched to a gene. The V gene's germline CDR1 is SGHTA and CDR2 FQGTGA. In DNA, the CDR3 is TGTGCCAGCAGCCCATCTACAGGGGGCGAAGCTTTCTTT. Its protein is CASSPSTGGEAFF.

This clonotype has ten or more counts. The rearrangement links TRBV6-6 to TRBJ1-2; D gene ambiguous. The germline CDR1 and CDR2 sequences are MNHNY and SVGAGI (reference sequence). The CDR3 runs 14 residues. V lost 7 bases and J lost 4, with 16 bases in between. The CDR3 sequence: CASNRGVSGYGYTF. CDR3 coding DNA: TGTGCCAGCAATAGAGGTGTGAGCGGCTATGGCTACACCTTC.